Below, 23 T cell receptor beta chains from the same sample are listed, as sequenced in a study of blood T cell repertoires in COVID-19. The table came from immunoSEQ multiplex PCR; TCRdb's copy has only in-frame clones and leaves some out. The data contain about 140,000 clones, around 80% of them singletons. The sequenced material came from peripheral blood. The source of these receptors is an elderly woman with active or convalescent COVID-19.

The CDR3 DNA reads as TGTGCCAGCTCACCACCGGGACAGGGGAACACCGGGGAGCTGTTTTTT. Amino acid sequence: CASSPPGQGNTGELFF. V and J are TRBV18 and TRBJ2-2; 9 bases line up with TRBD1. Per germline, CDR1 KGHSH and CDR2 LQKENI. The CDR3 spans 16 residues. With V trimmed by 0 bases and J by 1 base, 0 bases remained unmatched.

The J gene is TRBJ1-2, the V gene TRBV23-1; 9 bases line up with TRBD1. TRBV23-1 counts as an open reading frame of uncertain function. This CDR3 comprises 18 residues. Trimming cost V 2 bases and J 8 bases; bases outside gene matches: 18. The CDR3 loop is CASSQAPYGRDRADGYTF. For the CDR3, the DNA is TGCGCCAGCAGTCAAGCCCCCTACGGGCGGGACAGGGCGGACGGCTACACCTTC.

The chain recombines TRBV7-9 with TRBJ1-1, with D unclear. This CDR3 contains 14 residues. Germline-derived CDR1 and CDR2 are SEHNR and FQNEAQ (reference sequence). Deletions cut 6 bases from V and 7 bases from J, with 18 bases between. CDR3 amino acids: CASRGRVGSLEAFF. Written as DNA, the CDR3 is TGTGCCAGCAGAGGGAGGGTGGGCAGCCTTGAAGCTTTCTTT. The variable domain in full, with the rest retrieved from reference TRBV7-9 and TRBJ1-1, is DTGVSQNPRHKITKRGQNVTFRCDPISEHNRLYWYRQTLGQGPEFLTYFQNEAQLEKSRLLSDRFSAERPKGSFSTLEIQRTEQGDSAMYLCASRGRVGSLEAFFGQGTRLTVV.

The genes are TRBV30 and TRBJ1-5, with no clear D. V was shortened by 0 bases and J by 3 bases, with 6 bases between the two germline ends. The CDR3 contains 13 residues. Looked up from germline, CDR1 is GTSNPN and CDR2 is SVGIG (reference sequence). This CDR3 reads CAWSVQDNQPQHF. CDR3 DNA sequence: TGTGCCTGGAGTGTGCAGGACAATCAGCCCCAGCATTTT.

The rearrangement uses TRBV9 and TRBJ1-1; 7 bases agree with TRBD1. The junction had 6 bases not matched to a gene; V was cut back by 1 base and J by 6 bases. This CDR3 contains 14 residues. Germline values: CDR1 SGDLS, CDR2 YYNGEE. In DNA, the CDR3 is TGTGCCAGCAGCGTATTAGACAGGGACTCTGAAGCTTTCTTT. Its protein is CASSVLDRDSEAFF.

The chain joins TRBV14 to TRBJ1-2; D not certain. Looked up from germline, CDR1 is SGHDN and CDR2 is FVKESK. The CDR3 sequence is 15 residues long. Trimming stripped 0 bases from V and 0 bases from J, with 8 bases between. CDR3 sequence: CASSQDWAANYGYTF. DNA of the CDR3: TGTGCCAGCAGCCAAGATTGGGCAGCTAACTATGGCTACACCTTC.

The V and J genes are TRBV27 and TRBJ2-1; 8 positions agree with TRBD2. V gave up 6 bases and J gave up 4 bases; unmatched junction bases: 8. This CDR3 is 15 amino acids long. Per the germline V gene, CDR1 is MNHEY and CDR2 is SMNVEV (reference sequence). The CDR3: CASRKAGVGYNEQFF. The CDR3 DNA reads as TGTGCCAGCAGGAAAGCGGGGGTCGGGTACAATGAGCAGTTCTTC.

To note about this clone: A junction end diverges from the germline sequence, so it may reflect a read error. The V gene is TRBV7-7, the J gene TRBJ1-2, with TRBD1 identical over 9 bases. This CDR3 region has 15 residues. Germline assignment: CDR1 SSHAT and CDR2 FNYEAQ (reference sequence). CDR3 amino acids: CASSARRDRDHGYTF. The CDR3 region has the DNA TGTGCTAGCAGCGCCCGGAGGGACAGGGATCATGGCTACACCTTC.

J is TRBJ2-4 and V is TRBV3-1 (or the pseudogene TRBV3-2); 13 bases agree with TRBD2. CDR3 size: 17 residues. Trimming removed 4 bases from V and 0 bases from J; junction bases left unmatched: 3. Germline CDR1 is LGHDT and CDR2 is YNNKEL (reference sequence). CDR3 nucleotides: TGTGCCAGCAGCCTAGGACTAGCGGGGGTAGCCAAAAACATTCAGTACTTC. Translating it yields CASSLGLAGVAKNIQYF.

The rearrangement joins TRBV6-5 to TRBJ2-3; 8 positions match TRBD2. The trim removed 0 bases at V and 2 bases at J, leaving 4 bases unmatched. CDR3 length equals 16 residues. CDR1 MNHEY and CDR2 SVGAGI come from the germline V gene. The CDR3 is CASSYSGGGTTDTQYF. CDR3 bases: TGTGCCAGCAGTTACTCGGGCGGGGGGACCACAGATACGCAGTATTTT.

V usage is TRBV6-5 and J usage is TRBJ1-1, with D hard to call. V was clipped by 2 bases and J by 0 bases, with 7 bases between them. Germline CDR1 and CDR2: MNHEY and SVGAGI. This CDR3 comprises 14 residues. The CDR3 loop is CASSYDRLNTEAFF. The CDR3 coding sequence is TGTGCCAGCAGTTACGATCGGTTGAACACTGAAGCTTTCTTT.

The chain is built from TRBV6-5 and TRBJ2-6, with a tentative D call TRBD1 (5 bases). The CDR3 is made up of 15 amino acids. Trimming removed 5 bases from V and 0 bases from J, with 8 bases in between. Per the germline V gene, CDR1 is MNHEY and CDR2 is SVGAGI. The DNA for the CDR3 is TGTGCCAGCAGTCGCGACAGCTCTGGGGCCAACGTCCTGACTTTC. Its protein product is CASSRDSSGANVLTF.

The chain joins TRBV23-1 to TRBJ1-3; 9 bases map to TRBD1. TRBV23-1 is an ORF; its function is uncertain. The CDR3 runs 20 residues. V shed 2 bases, J shed 3 bases, and the junction held 17 bases outside the gene matches. The CDR3 protein is CASSQDFGTGYPSGGNTIYF. DNA of the CDR3: TGCGCCAGCAGTCAAGATTTCGGGACAGGGTATCCCTCTGGTGGAAACACCATATATTTT.

This clone has only a few counts. The sample contains more than one DNA sequence encoding this CDR3. The CDR3 sequence: CASSQGPGGNQPQHF. Here the CDR3 DNA reads TGCGCCAGCAGCCAAGGGCCGGGAGGTAATCAGCCCCAGCATTTT. The gene calls are TRBV4-1 and TRBJ1-5, with no clear D. The germline V and J ends were trimmed by 1 base and 4 bases, with 11 bases remaining between them. The germline gives CDR1 MGHRA, CDR2 YSYEKL. The length of the CDR3 is 15 residues.

The rearrangement joins TRBV18 to TRBJ1-1, with a tentative D call TRBD1 (5 bases). The CDR3 length is 14 residues. Trimming took off 0 bases at V and 5 bases at J, with 10 bases between the two ends. Germline V gives CDR1 KGHSH, CDR2 LQKENI. CDR3 region: CASSPPGGGTEAFF. In nucleotides, the CDR3 is TGTGCCAGCTCACCACCCGGGGGAGGGACTGAAGCTTTCTTT. Combining the CDR3 with reference TRBV18 and TRBJ1-1 gives the whole variable domain NAGVMQNPRHLVRRRGQEARLRCSPMKGHSHVYWYRQLPEEGLKFMVYLQKENIIDESGMPKERFSAEFPKEGPSILRIQQVVRGDSAAYFCASSPPGGGTEAFFGQGTRLTVV.

The chain combines TRBV7-9 with TRBJ2-1, with 9 bases that match TRBD1. The V gene end was trimmed by 5 bases and the J gene end by 4 bases; junction bases not matched to a gene: 9. The CDR3 has 16 amino acids. Looked up from germline, CDR1 is SEHNR and CDR2 is FQNEAQ (reference sequence). The CDR3 reads CASSLLTGQGYNEQFF. The DNA for the CDR3 is TGTGCCAGCAGCCTTTTGACGGGACAGGGTTACAATGAGCAGTTCTTC.

This sequence joins TRBV5-6 and TRBJ1-4; 8 bases agree with TRBD1. Germline assignment: CDR1 SGHDT and CDR2 YYEEEE. The CDR3 spans 14 residues. J lost 8 bases, V lost 3 bases, and 6 bases had no gene match. The CDR3 spells CASSSTGAKEKLFF. CDR3 bases: TGTGCCAGCAGCTCGACAGGGGCAAAAGAAAAACTGTTTTTT.

This chain connects TRBV2 to TRBJ1-2; TRBD1 might be the D (5 bases). Germline lookup yields CDR1 SNHLY and CDR2 FYNNEI. V lost 4 bases and J lost 3, with 15 bases in between. This CDR3 comprises 15 residues. In DNA, the CDR3 is TGTGCCAGCAGTGGGTCAAGAACGGGGGACTATGGCTACACCTTC. Protein product: CASSGSRTGDYGYTF. The full variable domain, in which reference TRBV2 and TRBJ1-2 provide the parts outside the CDR3, is EPEVTQTPSHQVTQMGQEVILRCVPISNHLYFYWYRQILGQKVEFLVSFYNNEISEKSEIFDDQFSVERPDGSNFTLKIRSTKLEDSAMYFCASSGSRTGDYGYTFGSGTRLTVV.

V is TRBV10-3 and J is TRBJ1-5; no firm D call. CDR1 ENHRY and CDR2 SYGVKD come from the germline V gene. The V end lost 0 bases, the J end lost 0 bases, and 12 bases lay between the germline ends. This CDR3 region has 17 residues. CDR3 nucleotides: TGTGCCATCAGTGAGTCGTCGGCGGGAGGTAGCAATCAGCCCCAGCATTTT. Protein product: CAISESSAGGSNQPQHF.

The chain uses TRBV12-3 or TRBV12-4 and TRBJ2-7, with D perhaps TRBD1 (6 bases). V gave up 10 bases and J gave up 1 base, with 11 bases separating them. The CDR3 runs 12 residues. CDR3 sequence: CATRQVSYEQYF. As DNA, the CDR3 is TGTGCCACTAGACAGGTGTCCTACGAGCAGTACTTC.

The chain links TRBV28 to TRBJ2-1; possible D gene TRBD2, 6 bases. CDR1 is MDHEN and CDR2 is SYDVKM in the germline V gene. V was trimmed by 7 bases and J by 6 bases, leaving 13 bases between them. CDR3 size: 13 residues. The CDR3 DNA reads as TGTGCCAGCATGGGTGGGGACTCCAATGAGCAGTTCTTC. Protein product: CASMGGDSNEQFF.

J is TRBJ1-5 and V is TRBV7-8; a weak D match, TRBD1 (5 bases). V lost 5 bases and J lost 11, with 13 bases in between. CDR1 is SGHVS and CDR2 is FQNEAQ in the germline V gene. This CDR3 spans 12 amino acids. The CDR3 loop is CASSGEGSAQHF. The CDR3 nucleotides read TGTGCCAGCAGCGGAGAGGGGTCAGCCCAGCATTTT.

V gene TRBV5-6 combines with J gene TRBJ2-5, with a tentative D call TRBD2 (5 bases). The V gene's germline CDR1 is SGHDT and CDR2 YYEEEE. CDR3 length: 14 amino acids. The ends were cut back, 1 base at V and 5 bases at J, with 12 bases in the middle. The CDR3 DNA is TGTGCCAGCAGCTTGAATCCCGGGGTCGAGACCCAGTACTTC. It codes for CASSLNPGVETQYF.